This TCR beta chain is from a study of a mutant IDH1 vaccine in newly diagnosed glioma. The time point was: baseline, week 1 (first vaccination visit). Treatment here: pre-vaccination baseline after standard-of-care therapy. The CDR3 is 15 residues long. Germline values: CDR1 LNHDA, CDR2 SQIVND (reference sequence). Trimming cost V 8 bases and J 1 base, with 17 bases left between them. Sequencing was performed with immunoSEQ multiplex PCR; in TCRdb, only in-frame clones are kept and a portion is missing. The profile shows 20,000 to 25,000 clones, around 85% of them singletons. The chain recombines TRBV19 with TRBJ1-1; tentatively, D is TRBD1 (6 bases). This sequence was found in a man between 35 and 55 years old with glioma. The sample consisted of PBMCs, taken from a glioma patient treated with radiotherapy, temozolomide or both. CDR3 in amino acids: CASRGPGTGNTEAFF. The CDR3 coding sequence is TGTGCCAGTCGGGGGCCCGGGACGGGGAACACTGAAGCTTTCTTT.